Included here is one TCR beta chain sequence, with context. As yet, its antigen is unknown. Per germline, CDR1 SGHRS and CDR2 YFSETQ. This CDR3 spans 16 amino acids. V gave up 4 bases and J gave up 0 bases, with 17 bases separating them. Primers included in the PCR were 60 Vbeta and 13 Jbeta primers. Libraries were prepared by immunoSEQ multiplex PCR; TCRdb keeps only in-frame clonotypes and omits some of them. The sample carries 100,000 to 150,000 clones, 78% recorded once. These data are taken from a study of cytomegalovirus exposure and HLA in healthy donors. Overall study findings and caveats: A missense variant in DCLRE1C was later tied to TCR beta V- and J-gene trimming.

The sequencing input was PBMCs. This receptor was taken from a man aged 30 to 39 in good health and CMV-seropositive. The chain has TRBV5-1 and TRBJ2-7; D is undetermined. The CDR3 DNA sequence: TGCGCCAGCAGCCCCCACCGCTTCAGAAACTCCTACGAGCAGTACTTC. It specifies CASSPHRFRNSYEQYF.